This paragraph covers one TCR beta chain sequence. The sample belongs to a study of CD8 T cells in Susac syndrome. RNA in amounts of roughly 0.45 to 1 ug was reverse transcribed with random hexamers. Coverage of TCR beta CDR3 amplification by immunoSEQ multiplex PCR extended to 54 Vbeta and 13 Jbeta. Each CDR3 protein gets one entry after TCRdb re-called the immunoSEQ multiplex PCR reads with MiXCR. In the table there are 100,000 to 150,000 distinct CDR3 sequences, 94% of which are singletons. The T cells that were sequenced for TCR beta were CD8+ and CD4+ cells from blood. Matching for age and sex applied to the controls, who were healthy donors. Negative isolation was used for CD8+ and CD4+ T cells and FACS enrichment for TEMRA cells. In germline, CDR1 is SGHRS, CDR2 YFSETQ. Trimming cost V 3 bases and J 6 bases; bases outside gene matches: 11. The CDR3 covers 18 residues.

The TCR was taken from a human donor in good health. Sample: CD4+ T cells from PBMCs. The J gene is TRBJ2-1, the V gene TRBV5-1; 14 nucleotides match TRBD2. CDR3 DNA: TGCGCCAGCAGCTCGGAGATGGGACTAGCGGGAGTGGGCAATGAGCAGTTCTTC. Amino acid sequence: CASSSEMGLAGVGNEQFF. Complete variable domain (other parts from reference TRBV5-1 and TRBJ2-1): KAGVTQTPRYLIKTRGQQVTLSCSPISGHRSVSWYQQTPGQGLQFLFEYFSETQRNKGNFPGRFSGRQFSNSRSEMNVSTLELGDSALYLCASSSEMGLAGVGNEQFFGPGTRLTVL.